This TCR beta chain was profiled in a study of CD8+ T cells in alopecia areata. This clone was observed a few times. RNA extraction and reverse transcription yielded cDNA as sequencing template. Sequenced by immunoSEQ multiplex PCR; TCRdb stores in-frame clones only, minus some. The table shows 65,000 to 95,000 clones, with just over 50% occurring only once. V was clipped by 5 bases and J by 5 bases; unmatched bases: 4. The CDR3 runs 15 residues. Germline-derived CDR1 and CDR2 are SEHNR and FQNEAQ (reference sequence). This chain links TRBV7-9 with TRBJ2-1, with 12 bases fitting TRBD1. This sequence was found in a human donor with alopecia areata. The specimen sequenced was NKG2D-high CD8+ T cells sorted from blood. As DNA, the CDR3 is TGTGCCAGCAGCCCCCGGGACAGGGGGCACAATGAGCAGTTCTTC. It codes for CASSPRDRGHNEQFF.